This TCR beta chain was recorded in a study of cytomegalovirus exposure and HLA in healthy donors. In the study overall: Across 300 to 400 genotyped donors, about 80% landed in the Caucasian-associated ancestry cluster. Findings and caveats of the study: Among donors in an Asian-associated ancestry cluster, a later analysis reportedly found fewer N-insertions than the roughly 680-donor mean.

The PCR used 60 Vbeta and 13 Jbeta primers. Repertoires were generated with immunoSEQ multiplex PCR, while TCRdb's copy carries only in-frame clones and drops some. This sample has about 94,000 clones, with approximately 79% found just once. Trimming left V 4 bases short and J 0 bases short, with 10 bases between. CDR3 length: 15 amino acids. CDR1 and CDR2 (germline): SGHTA, FQGNSA. About this clone: Antigen specificity is unknown.

The sequenced sample was PBMCs. This sequence was found in a woman aged 40 to 50 in good health and CMV-seronegative. This chain uses TRBV7-2 with TRBJ1-3; no definite D call. This CDR3 reads CASSSGSDSGNTIYF. The CDR3 DNA sequence: TGTGCCAGCAGCTCCGGGAGTGACTCTGGAAACACCATATATTTT.